These 8 T cell receptor beta chains originate from one sample sequenced in a study of T-cell memory formation after mild COVID-19. TCRdb re-called the 5' RACE reads through MiXCR, storing one row per CDR3 protein. The data show hundreds of thousands of distinct CDR3 sequences, roughly 18% seen once. The specimen was PBMCs or a T cell subset sorted from them (not recorded which). The receptors were sampled from an adult woman who had mild COVID-19 (a few samples of this study predate the infection). Cell type and time point are not known.

This clonotype was counted ten times or more. The chain carries TRBV24-1 and TRBJ2-7; D uncertain. Trimming left V 12 bases short and J 4 bases short, with 6 bases between. Germline CDR1 reads KGHDR; CDR2 reads SFDVKD. This CDR3 spans 9 amino acids. In DNA, the CDR3 is TGTGCCCCAAGTTACGAGCAGTACTTC. It is translated as CAPSYEQYF.

The chain carries TRBV14 and TRBJ2-3; D remains ambiguous. V lost 0 bases and J 2 bases, leaving 15 bases between the germline ends. The CDR3 length is 17 residues. Looked up from germline, CDR1 is SGHDN and CDR2 is FVKESK. The CDR3 region is CASSQEGLGLFTDTQYF. DNA for the CDR3: TGTGCCAGCAGCCAAGAGGGTTTAGGGCTTTTCACAGATACGCAGTATTTT. Full variable domain (outside the CDR3, taken from reference TRBV14 and TRBJ2-3): EAGVTQFPSHSVIEKGQTVTLRCDPISGHDNLYWYRRVMGKEIKFLLHFVKESKQDESGMPNNRFLAERTGGTYSTLKVQPAELEDSGVYFCASSQEGLGLFTDTQYFGPGTRLTVL.

This clonotype was counted at least ten times. This chain uses TRBV6-5 with TRBJ2-1; D ambiguous. V dropped 6 bases and J dropped 0 bases, with 6 bases sitting between them. This CDR3 comprises 13 residues. Germline values: CDR1 MNHEY, CDR2 SVGAGI. The CDR3 sequence: CASRDASYNEQFF. The CDR3 bases are TGTGCCAGCAGGGACGCCTCCTACAATGAGCAGTTCTTC.

Only a few counts were recorded for this clonotype. The rearrangement joins TRBV7-9 to TRBJ1-1; no firm D call. The germline V and J ends were trimmed by 0 bases and 0 bases, with 11 bases remaining between them. The CDR3 is 16 amino acids. Germline CDR1 reads SEHNR; CDR2 reads FQNEAQ (reference sequence). CDR3 region: CASSLAGRDLNTEAFF. The CDR3 coding sequence is TGTGCCAGCAGCTTAGCCGGTCGGGATTTGAACACTGAAGCTTTCTTT.

This clonotype has just a few counts. This chain joins TRBV6-6 and TRBJ2-7; 7 bases line up with TRBD1. From germline, CDR1 is MNHNY and CDR2 SVGAGI (reference sequence). The CDR3 is 14 residues long. The trim removed 5 bases at V and 4 bases at J, leaving 8 bases unmatched. The CDR3 nucleotides read TGTGCCAGCAGTCCGGACAGGAGGTATTACGAGCAGTACTTC. This sequence encodes CASSPDRRYYEQYF.

The rearrangement uses TRBV7-2 and TRBJ2-1, with a weak D call TRBD2 (7 bases). The germline gives CDR1 SGHTA, CDR2 FQGNSA. The CDR3 length is 16 residues. V dropped 5 bases and J dropped 5 bases, with 19 bases sitting between them. This chain's CDR3 is CASSVRTRGINNEQFF. The CDR3, as DNA: TGTGCCAGCAGCGTTCGGACTAGGGGGATAAACAATGAGCAGTTCTTC.

This clonotype was counted only a few times. The V call is TRBV13, the J call TRBJ2-3, with 10 bases lining up with TRBD2. CDR1 and CDR2 from the germline V gene are PRHDT and FYEKMQ (reference sequence). The CDR3 runs 16 residues. The junction had 6 bases not matched to a gene; V was cut back by 5 bases and J by 1 base. The CDR3 protein is CASSTILAGGTDTQYF. CDR3 DNA: TGTGCCAGCAGCACGATTCTAGCGGGGGGCACAGATACGCAGTATTTT.

This clonotype was observed a handful of times. The rearrangement joins TRBV3-1 to TRBJ1-2, with D maybe TRBD1 (5 bases). Germline assignment: CDR1 LGHDT and CDR2 YNNKEL (reference sequence). This CDR3 region has 12 residues. Trimming took off 11 bases at V and 4 bases at J, with 14 bases between the two ends. CDR3 in amino acids: CASGRGSYGYTF. The CDR3 DNA sequence: TGTGCCTCGGGTAGGGGATCCTATGGCTACACCTTC.